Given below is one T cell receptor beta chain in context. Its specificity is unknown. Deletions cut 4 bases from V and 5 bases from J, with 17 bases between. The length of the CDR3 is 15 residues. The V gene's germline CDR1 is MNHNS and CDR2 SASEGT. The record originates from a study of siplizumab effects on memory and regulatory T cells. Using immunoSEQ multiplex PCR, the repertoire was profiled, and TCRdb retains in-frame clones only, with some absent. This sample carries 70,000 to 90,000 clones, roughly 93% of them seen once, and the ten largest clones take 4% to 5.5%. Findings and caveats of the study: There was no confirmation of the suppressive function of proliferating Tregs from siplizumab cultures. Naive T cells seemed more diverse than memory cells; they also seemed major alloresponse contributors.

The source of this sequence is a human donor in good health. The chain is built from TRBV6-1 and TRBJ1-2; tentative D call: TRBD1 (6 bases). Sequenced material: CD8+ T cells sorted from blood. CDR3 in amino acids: CASSARTEPTYGYTF. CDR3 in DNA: TGTGCCAGCAGTGCCCGGACAGAGCCGACTTATGGCTACACCTTC.